The source of this T cell receptor (beta chain) is a study of blood T cells in healthy people across ages. The wider study: Capture via template switching afforded approximately one barcoded beta molecule per two T cells.

Then a second PCR, running about 6 to 12 cycles, was carried out with a sample-barcoded 5' primer and a J-beta primer mix. MiXCR, applied by TCRdb to the 5' RACE reads, yields one record per CDR3 protein. The sample comprises 850,000 to 1,100,000 distinct CDR3 sequences, about two fifths of which are singletons, and about an eighth rests with the top ten. A note on this clonotype: The antigen is unknown.

The CDR3 runs 13 residues. From germline, CDR1 is SEHNR and CDR2 FQNEAQ (reference sequence). V lost 2 bases to trimming and J lost 5 bases, with 10 bases between them. Study conclusions and caveats: As age increased, TCR beta diversity per million T cells fell in a roughly linear fashion. Among long-lived donors, naive CD4+ cells were more numerous and diversity higher than in aged donors.

This sequence originates from a man between 18 and 29 years old in good health. The chain links TRBV7-9 to TRBJ2-7, with D perhaps matching TRBD1 (5 bases). Sample: blood. Here the CDR3 reads CASSLRQSDEQYF. CDR3 in DNA: TGTGCCAGCAGCTTAAGACAGTCAGACGAGCAGTACTTC.